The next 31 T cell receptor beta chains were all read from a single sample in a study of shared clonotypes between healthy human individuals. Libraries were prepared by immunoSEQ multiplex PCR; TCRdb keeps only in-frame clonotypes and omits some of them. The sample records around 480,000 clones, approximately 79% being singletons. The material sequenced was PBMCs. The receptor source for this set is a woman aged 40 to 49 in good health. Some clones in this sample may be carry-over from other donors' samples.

CDR3 in amino acids: CASSYYIGQGAFF. The CDR3 nucleotides read TGTGCCAGCAGTTACTACATTGGACAGGGAGCTTTCTTT. The V call is TRBV6-6, the J call TRBJ1-1; 8 positions match TRBD1. The CDR3 has 13 residues. V trimming: 1 base; J trimming: 10 bases; junction bases outside the gene matches: 5. Germline V CDR1 and CDR2: MNHNY, SVGAGI (reference sequence).

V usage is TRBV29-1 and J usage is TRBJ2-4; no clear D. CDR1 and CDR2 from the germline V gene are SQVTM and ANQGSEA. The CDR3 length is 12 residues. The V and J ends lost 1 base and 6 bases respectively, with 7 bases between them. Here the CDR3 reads CSVEAGGNIQYF. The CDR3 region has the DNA TGCAGCGTTGAAGCCGGTGGAAACATTCAGTACTTC.

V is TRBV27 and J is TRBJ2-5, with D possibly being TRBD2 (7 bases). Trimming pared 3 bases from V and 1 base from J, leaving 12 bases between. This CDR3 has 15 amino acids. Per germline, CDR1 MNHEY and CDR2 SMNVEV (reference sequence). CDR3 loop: CASSFRGRAQETQYF. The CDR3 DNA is TGTGCCAGCAGTTTTAGGGGGAGGGCCCAAGAGACCCAGTACTTC.

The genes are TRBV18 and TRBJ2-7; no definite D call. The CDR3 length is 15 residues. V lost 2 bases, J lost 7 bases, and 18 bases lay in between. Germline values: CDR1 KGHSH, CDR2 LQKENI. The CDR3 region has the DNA TGTGCCAGCTCACCATATCTAGGTTTCAGTCCGGAGCAGTACTTC. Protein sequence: CASSPYLGFSPEQYF. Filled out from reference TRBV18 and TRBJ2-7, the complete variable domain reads NAGVMQNPRHLVRRRGQEARLRCSPMKGHSHVYWYRQLPEEGLKFMVYLQKENIIDESGMPKERFSAEFPKEGPSILRIQQVVRGDSAAYFCASSPYLGFSPEQYFGPGTRLTVT.

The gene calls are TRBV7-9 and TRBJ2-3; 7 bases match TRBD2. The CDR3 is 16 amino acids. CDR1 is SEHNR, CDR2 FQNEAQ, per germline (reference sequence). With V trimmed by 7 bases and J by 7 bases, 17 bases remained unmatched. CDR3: CASTSSGPMIYNTQYF. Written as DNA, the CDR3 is TGTGCCAGCACGAGTAGCGGGCCCATGATATATAATACGCAGTATTTT.

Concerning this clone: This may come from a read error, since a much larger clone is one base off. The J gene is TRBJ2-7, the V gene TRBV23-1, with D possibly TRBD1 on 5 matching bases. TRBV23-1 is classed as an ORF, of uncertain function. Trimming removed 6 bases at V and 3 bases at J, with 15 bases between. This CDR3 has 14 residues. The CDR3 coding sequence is TGCGCCAGCAGCCCTCGATGGGGCTTCTACGAGCAGTACTTC. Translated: CASSPRWGFYEQYF.

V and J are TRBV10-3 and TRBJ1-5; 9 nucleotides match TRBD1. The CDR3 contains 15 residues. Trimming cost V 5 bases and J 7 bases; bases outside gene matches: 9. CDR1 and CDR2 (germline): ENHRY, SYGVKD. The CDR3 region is CAISTGTGFIQPQHF. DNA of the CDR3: TGTGCCATCAGTACCGGGACAGGGTTTATCCAGCCCCAGCATTTT.

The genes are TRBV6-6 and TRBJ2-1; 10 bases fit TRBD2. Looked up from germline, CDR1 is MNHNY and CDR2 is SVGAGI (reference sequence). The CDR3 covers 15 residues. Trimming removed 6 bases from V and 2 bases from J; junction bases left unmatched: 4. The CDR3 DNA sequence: TGTGCCAGCAGCCTCGGACTAGCGGCCTACAATGAGCAGTTCTTC. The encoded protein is CASSLGLAAYNEQFF.

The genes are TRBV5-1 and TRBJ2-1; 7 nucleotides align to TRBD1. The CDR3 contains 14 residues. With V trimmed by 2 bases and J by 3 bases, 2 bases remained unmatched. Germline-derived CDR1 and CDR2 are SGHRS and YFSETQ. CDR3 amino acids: CASSLGGGYNEQFF. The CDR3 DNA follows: TGCGCCAGCAGCTTAGGGGGCGGCTACAATGAGCAGTTCTTC.

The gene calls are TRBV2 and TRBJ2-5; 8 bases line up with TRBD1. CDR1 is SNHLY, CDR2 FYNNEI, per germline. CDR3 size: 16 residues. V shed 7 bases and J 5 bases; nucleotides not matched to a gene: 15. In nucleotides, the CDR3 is TGTGCCAGCACGCGCTCGACAGGGGTATATGGGGAGACCCAGTACTTC. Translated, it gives CASTRSTGVYGETQYF.

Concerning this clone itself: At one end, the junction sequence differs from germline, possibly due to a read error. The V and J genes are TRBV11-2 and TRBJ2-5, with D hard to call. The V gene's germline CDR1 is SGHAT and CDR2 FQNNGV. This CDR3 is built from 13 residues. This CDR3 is CASSQGHQETQYF. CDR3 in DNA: TGCGCCAGCAGCCAAGGGCACCAAGAGACCCAGTACTTC.

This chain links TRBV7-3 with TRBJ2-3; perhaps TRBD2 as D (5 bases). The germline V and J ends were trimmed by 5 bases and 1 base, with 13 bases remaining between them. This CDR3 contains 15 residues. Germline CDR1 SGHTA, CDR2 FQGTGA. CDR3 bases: TGTGCCAGCAGCCCGGACTCGGCGGGCACAGATACGCAGTATTTT. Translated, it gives CASSPDSAGTDTQYF. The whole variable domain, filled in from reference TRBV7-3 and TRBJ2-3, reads GAGVSQTPSNKVTEKGKYVELRCDPISGHTALYWYRQSLGQGPEFLIYFQGTGAADDSGLPNDRFFAVRPEGSVSTLKIQRTERGDSAVYLCASSPDSAGTDTQYFGPGTRLTVL.

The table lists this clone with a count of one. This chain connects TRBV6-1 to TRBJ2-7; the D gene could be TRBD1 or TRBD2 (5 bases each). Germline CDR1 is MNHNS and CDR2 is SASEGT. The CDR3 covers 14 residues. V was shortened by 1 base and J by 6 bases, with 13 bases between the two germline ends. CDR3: CASSEVRVLGEQYF. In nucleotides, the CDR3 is TGTGCCAGCAGTGAAGTCAGGGTACTAGGCGAGCAGTACTTC.

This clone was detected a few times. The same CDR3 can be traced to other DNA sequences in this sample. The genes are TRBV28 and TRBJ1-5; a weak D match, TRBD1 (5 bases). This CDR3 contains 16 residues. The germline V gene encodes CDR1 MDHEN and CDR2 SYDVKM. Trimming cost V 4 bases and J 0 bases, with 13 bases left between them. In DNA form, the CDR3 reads TGTGCCAGCAGTTATGTTGGGGGATATAGCAATCAGCCCCAGCATTTT. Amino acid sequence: CASSYVGGYSNQPQHF. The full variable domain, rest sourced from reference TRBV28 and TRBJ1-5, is DVKVTQSSRYLVKRTGEKVFLECVQDMDHENMFWYRQDPGLGLRLIYFSYDVKMKEKGDIPEGYSVSREKKERFSLILESASTNQTSMYLCASSYVGGYSNQPQHFGDGTRLSIL.

This CDR3 is CASSPMTATNEKLFF. The DNA of the CDR3 is TGTGCCAGTAGTCCCATGACAGCAACTAATGAAAAACTGTTTTTT. This chain joins TRBV19 and TRBJ1-4, with TRBD1 as a possible D gene (5 bases). This CDR3 has 15 residues. With 5 bases removed from V and 0 bases from J, the gap between germline ends came to 10 bases. Per the germline V gene, CDR1 is LNHDA and CDR2 is SQIVND (reference sequence).

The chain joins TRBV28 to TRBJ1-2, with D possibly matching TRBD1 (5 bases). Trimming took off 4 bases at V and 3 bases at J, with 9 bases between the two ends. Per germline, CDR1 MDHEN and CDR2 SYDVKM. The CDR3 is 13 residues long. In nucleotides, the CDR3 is TGTGCCAGCAGTTCGGGGGTGGACTATGGCTACACCTTC. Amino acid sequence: CASSSGVDYGYTF.

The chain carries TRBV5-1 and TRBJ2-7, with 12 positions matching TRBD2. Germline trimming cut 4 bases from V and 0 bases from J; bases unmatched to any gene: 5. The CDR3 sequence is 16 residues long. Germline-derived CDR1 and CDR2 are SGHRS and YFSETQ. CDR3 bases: TGCGCCAGCAGCGTAGGACTAGCGGGGAGCTCCTACGAGCAGTACTTC. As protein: CASSVGLAGSSYEQYF.

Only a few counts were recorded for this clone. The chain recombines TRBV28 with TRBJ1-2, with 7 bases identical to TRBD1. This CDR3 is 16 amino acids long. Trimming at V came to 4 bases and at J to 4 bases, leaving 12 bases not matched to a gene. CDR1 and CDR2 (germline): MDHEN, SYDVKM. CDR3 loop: CASSSRDRRGPYGYTF. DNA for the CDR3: TGTGCCAGCAGTTCCCGGGACAGAAGGGGTCCCTATGGCTACACCTTC.

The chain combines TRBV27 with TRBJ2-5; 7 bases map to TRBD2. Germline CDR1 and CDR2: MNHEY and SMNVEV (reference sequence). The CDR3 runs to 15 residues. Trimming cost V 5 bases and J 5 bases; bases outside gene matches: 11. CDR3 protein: CASSRAGTSVETQYF. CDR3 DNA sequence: TGTGCCAGCAGTCGAGCGGGAACAAGTGTGGAGACCCAGTACTTC.

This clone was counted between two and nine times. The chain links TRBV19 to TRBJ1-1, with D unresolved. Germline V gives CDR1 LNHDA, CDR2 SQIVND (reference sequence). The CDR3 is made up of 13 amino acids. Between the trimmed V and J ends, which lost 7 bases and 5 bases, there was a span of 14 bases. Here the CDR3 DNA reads TGTGCCAGTACCGAGGGCAGTCAGACTGAAGCTTTCTTT. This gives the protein CASTEGSQTEAFF.

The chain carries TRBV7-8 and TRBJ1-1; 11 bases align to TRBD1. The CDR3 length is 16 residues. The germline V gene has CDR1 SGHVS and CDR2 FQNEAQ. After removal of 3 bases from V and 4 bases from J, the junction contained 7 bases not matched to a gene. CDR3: CASSFGQGARGTEAFF. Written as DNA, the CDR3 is TGTGCCAGCAGCTTCGGACAGGGGGCGCGGGGCACTGAAGCTTTCTTT.

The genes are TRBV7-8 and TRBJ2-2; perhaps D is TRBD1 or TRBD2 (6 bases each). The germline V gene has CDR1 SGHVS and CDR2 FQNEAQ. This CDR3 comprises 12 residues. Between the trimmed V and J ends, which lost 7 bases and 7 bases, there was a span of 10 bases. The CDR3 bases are TGTGCCAGCACCAGGGGAGGCGGGGAGCTGTTTTTT. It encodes CASTRGGGELFF.

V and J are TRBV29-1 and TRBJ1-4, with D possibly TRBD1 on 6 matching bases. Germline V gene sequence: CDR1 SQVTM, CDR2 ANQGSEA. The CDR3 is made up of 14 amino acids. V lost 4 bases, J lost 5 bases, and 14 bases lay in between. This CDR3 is CSVGGPETNEKLFF. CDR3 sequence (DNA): TGCAGCGTTGGGGGGCCTGAAACAAATGAAAAACTGTTTTTT.

CDR3: CASSLAGGGRAETQYF. CDR3 sequence (DNA): TGTGCCAGCAGCTTAGCAGGAGGCGGGAGGGCCGAGACCCAGTACTTC. The V call is TRBV7-2, the J call TRBJ2-5, with 9 bases lining up with TRBD2. Germline CDR1 reads SGHTA; CDR2 reads FQGNSA. V lost 0 bases to trimming and J lost 5 bases; unmatched junction nucleotides: 7. The CDR3 covers 16 residues.

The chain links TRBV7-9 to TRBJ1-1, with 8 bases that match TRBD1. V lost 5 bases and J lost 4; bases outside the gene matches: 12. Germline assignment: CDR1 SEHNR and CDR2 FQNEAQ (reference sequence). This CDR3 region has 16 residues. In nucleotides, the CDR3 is TGTGCCAGCAGCCCGCGACAGGGGACGTGGTTCACTGAAGCTTTCTTT. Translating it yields CASSPRQGTWFTEAFF.

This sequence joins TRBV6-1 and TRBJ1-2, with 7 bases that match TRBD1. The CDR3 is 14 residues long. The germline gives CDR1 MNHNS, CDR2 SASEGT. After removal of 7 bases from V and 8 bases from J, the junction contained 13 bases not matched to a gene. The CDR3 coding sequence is TGTGCCAGCATCACCGGAGAGGGGGCGAAAGGCTACACCTTC. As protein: CASITGEGAKGYTF.

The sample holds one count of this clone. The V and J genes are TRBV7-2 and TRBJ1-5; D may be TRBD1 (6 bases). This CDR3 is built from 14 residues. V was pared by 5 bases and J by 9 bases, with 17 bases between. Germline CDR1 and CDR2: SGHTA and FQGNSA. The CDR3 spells CASSPGGASGPQHF. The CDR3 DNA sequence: TGTGCCAGCAGCCCTGGGGGGGCTTCCGGGCCCCAGCATTTT. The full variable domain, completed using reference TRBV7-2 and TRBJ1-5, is GAGVSQSPSNKVTEKGKDVELRCDPISGHTALYWYRQSLGQGLEFLIYFQGNSAPDKSGLPSDRFSAERTGGSVSTLTIQRTQQEDSAVYLCASSPGGASGPQHFGDGTRLSIL.

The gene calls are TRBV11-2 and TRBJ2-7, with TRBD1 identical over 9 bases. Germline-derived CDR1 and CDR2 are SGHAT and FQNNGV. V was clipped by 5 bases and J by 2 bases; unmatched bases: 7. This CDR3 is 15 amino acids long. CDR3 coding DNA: TGTGCCAGCAGCCGGATAGGACAGGGGACCTACGAGCAGTACTTC. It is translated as CASSRIGQGTYEQYF.

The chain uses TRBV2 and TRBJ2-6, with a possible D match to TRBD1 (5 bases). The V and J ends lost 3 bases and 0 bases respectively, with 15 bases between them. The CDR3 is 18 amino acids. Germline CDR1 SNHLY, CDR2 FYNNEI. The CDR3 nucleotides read TGTGCCAGCAGTGAGAGACACACAGGACCCTCTGGGGCCAACGTCCTGACTTTC. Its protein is CASSERHTGPSGANVLTF.

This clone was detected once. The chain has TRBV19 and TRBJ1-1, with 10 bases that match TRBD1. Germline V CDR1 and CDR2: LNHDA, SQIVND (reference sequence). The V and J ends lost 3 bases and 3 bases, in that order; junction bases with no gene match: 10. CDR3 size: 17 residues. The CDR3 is CASSIWGTGVFDTEAFF. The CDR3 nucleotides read TGTGCCAGTAGTATTTGGGGGACAGGGGTTTTCGACACTGAAGCTTTCTTT.

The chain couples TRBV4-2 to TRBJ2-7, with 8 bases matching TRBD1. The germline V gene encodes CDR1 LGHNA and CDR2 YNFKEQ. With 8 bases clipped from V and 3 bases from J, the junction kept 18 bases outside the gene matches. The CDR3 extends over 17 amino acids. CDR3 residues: CASSQNAGQVLYYEQYF. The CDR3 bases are TGTGCCAGCTCCCAAAACGCGGGACAGGTTTTATACTACGAGCAGTACTTC.